This T cell receptor (beta chain) was sequenced in a study of blood T cell repertoires in COVID-19. Study at large: Sample material is recorded as cDNA or gDNA derived from T cells, B-cell-depleted T cells, or PBMCs.

Participant reports of clinical history set cohort assignment. The length of the CDR3 is 13 residues. CDR1 SGHTA and CDR2 FQGNSA come from the germline V gene. The J segment lost 3 bases and the V segment lost 7 bases, leaving 5 bases of the junction unmatched. The repertoire was sequenced with immunoSEQ multiplex PCR; TCRdb's copy has only in-frame clones and lacks some. The sample has almost 400,000 clones; over 75% are singletons. The origin of this receptor is a woman in her 30s with acute COVID-19. Sequencing was carried out using PBMCs or T cells enriched from blood (not recorded which). This chain uses TRBV7-2 with TRBJ2-7, with 8 bases lining up with TRBD2. This CDR3 is CASNTGGIYEQYF. The CDR3 DNA sequence: TGTGCCAGCAACACGGGGGGGATCTACGAGCAGTACTTC.